This TCR beta chain was recovered during a study of T-cell memory formation after mild COVID-19. For the study at large: For the most part, TCR clusters were specific to one donor.

TCR alpha and TCR beta cDNA libraries with sample barcodes and UMIs came from 5'RACE using constant-segment primers. TCRdb re-analysed the 5' RACE reads in MiXCR, keeping a single row per CDR3 protein. This sample has around 310,000 distinct CDR3 sequences, with 20% to 25% found just once. With respect to this clonotype: Its specificity is not known.

Study-wide findings and caveats: Later expanders leaned toward CD4+, whereas clones contracting from day 15 to 85 were balanced CD4/CD8. Cross-reactive memory seemingly joined, as some responding clones were found in pre-infection memory.

This clonotype originated in a man aged 18 to 30 who had mild COVID-19 (a few samples of this study predate the infection). Cell type and time point are not known. The sample comprised PBMCs or a T cell subset sorted from them (not recorded which).

CDR3 protein: CASSRDGGNQPQHF. The CDR3 nucleotides are TGTGCCAGCAGCCGGGACGGTGGCAATCAGCCCCAGCATTTT. The rearrangement links TRBV7-9 to TRBJ1-5; D possibly corresponds to TRBD1 (5 bases). Trimming shortened V by 5 bases and J by 2 bases, and 10 bases separated the two germline ends. The CDR3 is made up of 14 amino acids. Germline CDR1 reads SEHNR; CDR2 reads FQNEAQ (reference sequence).